The 16 T cell receptor beta chains listed next were all sequenced from one sample in a study of T cells in Graves' hyperthyroidism and ophthalmopathy. The TCR beta CDR3 regions underwent amplification using RNA transcripts as the source. During a first-round RT-PCR of the TCR CDR3, the HTBI primer set was used. TCRdb passed the multiplex PCR reads through MiXCR, listing each CDR3 protein once. The sample consists of under 650,000 distinct CDR3 sequences, around 15% of them appearing once. The sequenced sample consisted of blood. Receptors originate from a woman in her twenties or thirties with Graves' hyperthyroidism.

This clonotype has a handful of counts. The chain employs TRBV5-1 and TRBJ2-2; TRBD1 matches at 10 bases. V trimming: 6 bases; J trimming: 5 bases; junction bases outside the gene matches: 7. CDR1 and CDR2 from the germline V gene are SGHRS and YFSETQ. This CDR3 comprises 15 residues. DNA for the CDR3: TGCGCCAGCACCGGACAGGGGGTCGGGACCGGGGAGCTGTTTTTT. Amino acid sequence: CASTGQGVGTGELFF.

Note on this clonotype: This may be a read error: a much more frequent sequence differs by one nucleotide. CDR3 bases: TGTGCCAGCAGTTACTCGCGCGGTGATACGCCGTATTTT. Its protein product is CASSYSRGDTPYF. The chain carries TRBV6-5 and TRBJ2-3; D ambiguous. Germline V CDR1 and CDR2: MNHEY, SVGAGI. There are 13 residues in the CDR3.

This clonotype was detected ten times or more. The chain uses TRBV28 and TRBJ2-3; D not certain. The CDR3 totals 16 residues. The V gene lost 6 bases and the J gene lost 4 bases, with 20 bases spanning the gap. CDR1 MDHEN and CDR2 SYDVKM come from the germline V gene. The CDR3 here is CASSPDHAGLADTQYF. CDR3 in DNA: TGTGCCAGCAGCCCTGACCACGCTGGGCTTGCAGATACGCAGTATTTT.

This clonotype has only a few counts. This chain links TRBV6-1 with TRBJ1-5; no clear D. The V end lost 7 bases, the J end lost 2 bases, and 15 bases lay between the germline ends. Germline V gene data show CDR1 as MNHNS and CDR2 as SASEGT. The CDR3 is made up of 15 amino acids. The CDR3 here is CASTSAGNGNQPQHF. CDR3 sequence (DNA): TGTGCCAGCACCTCCGCGGGGAATGGCAATCAGCCCCAGCATTTT.

Here the CDR3 DNA reads TGCGCCAGCAGCCAAGATCGTGGCAGGGTAGCGGGGAACACCGGGGAGCTGTTTTTT. Translation: CASSQDRGRVAGNTGELFF. The rearrangement joins TRBV4-1 to TRBJ2-2; 7 nucleotides agree with TRBD2. The length of the CDR3 is 19 residues. CDR1 is MGHRA and CDR2 is YSYEKL in the germline V gene. Trimming cost V 0 bases and J 1 base; bases outside gene matches: 11.

This clonotype was counted many times. The V and J genes are TRBV7-2 and TRBJ1-1; tentative D call: TRBD1 (5 bases). Trimming stripped 5 bases from V and 4 bases from J, with 17 bases between. Per germline, CDR1 SGHTA and CDR2 FQGNSA. This CDR3 is 15 amino acids long. CDR3 in DNA: TGTGCCAGCAGCCTCCGGGACGGCCGAATCACTGAAGCTTTCTTT. Amino acids: CASSLRDGRITEAFF.

The V and J genes are TRBV25-1 and TRBJ2-7; D ambiguous. The CDR3 has 13 amino acids. V was pared by 6 bases and J by 0 bases, with 9 bases between. CDR1 and CDR2 (germline): MGHDK, SYGVNS. This chain's CDR3 is CASRDPSSYEQYF. The CDR3 coding sequence is TGTGCCAGCAGGGACCCCAGCTCCTACGAGCAGTACTTC.

This chain links TRBV28 with TRBJ2-2, with D hard to call. The CDR3 runs to 13 residues. CDR1 MDHEN and CDR2 SYDVKM come from the germline V gene. V was clipped by 10 bases and J by 5 bases, with 14 bases between them. CDR3 amino acids: CATITSGTGELFF. The CDR3 DNA is TGTGCCACCATCACCTCGGGTACCGGGGAGCTGTTTTTT.

The V and J genes are TRBV6-2 or TRBV6-3 and TRBJ1-2; D ambiguous. V lost 4 bases and J 2 bases, leaving 17 bases between the germline ends. Germline-derived CDR1 and CDR2 are MNHEY and SVGEGT. The CDR3 spans 16 residues. CDR3 in DNA: TGTGCCAGCAGTTTTGGAATCCATAGGTTAAACTATGGCTACACCTTC. Translating gives CASSFGIHRLNYGYTF.

This clonotype turned up a few times. The chain uses TRBV12-3 or TRBV12-4 and TRBJ2-3; no reliable D call. Deletions cut 2 bases from V and 0 bases from J, with 15 bases between. The CDR3 loop spans 17 amino acids. Here the CDR3 reads CASSLKGYSASTDTQYF. The DNA of the CDR3 is TGTGCCAGCAGTTTAAAAGGCTATTCAGCTAGCACAGATACGCAGTATTTT.

This clonotype was seen more than once but under ten times. The genes are TRBV4-2 and TRBJ1-5, with unresolved D. V was trimmed by 2 bases and J by 0 bases, leaving 11 bases between them. The germline CDR1 and CDR2 sequences are LGHNA and YNFKEQ. The CDR3 runs to 16 residues. The CDR3 reads CASSQTADYSNQPQHF. The CDR3, as DNA: TGTGCCAGCAGCCAAACGGCCGATTATAGCAATCAGCCCCAGCATTTT.

The chain recombines TRBV19 with TRBJ1-1; TRBD1 aligns across 7 bases. The CDR3 runs 16 residues. V shed 7 bases and J 3 bases; nucleotides not matched to a gene: 14. Germline CDR1 LNHDA, CDR2 SQIVND (reference sequence). CDR3 in DNA: TGTGCCAGTAAGGGGACAGACTCGCTGCGGGACACTGAAGCTTTCTTT. Protein sequence: CASKGTDSLRDTEAFF. Drawing the rest from reference TRBV19 and TRBJ1-1, the complete variable domain is DGGITQSPKYLFRKEGQNVTLSCEQNLNHDAMYWYRQDPGQGLRLIYYSQIVNDFQKGDIAEGYSVSREKKESFPLTVTSAQKNPTAFYLCASKGTDSLRDTEAFFGQGTRLTVV.

This clonotype has a count of ten or more. V usage is TRBV12-3 or TRBV12-4 and J usage is TRBJ1-2; 7 bases align to TRBD1. The CDR3 loop spans 14 amino acids. The J segment lost 3 bases and the V segment lost 6 bases, leaving 7 bases of the junction unmatched. This CDR3 reads CASSDRVFDYGYTF. The CDR3, as DNA: TGTGCCAGCAGCGACAGGGTGTTTGACTATGGCTACACCTTC.

This clonotype was detected ten times or more. The CDR3 DNA reads as TGTGCCAGCAGTTACGGGCAGGGAGGCTCCTACGAGCAGTACTTC. It yields the protein CASSYGQGGSYEQYF. V and J are TRBV6-5 and TRBJ2-7, with D maybe TRBD2 (6 bases). Trimming removed 2 bases from V and 0 bases from J, with 11 bases in between. Looked up from germline, CDR1 is MNHEY and CDR2 is SVGAGI. CDR3 length: 15 amino acids.

This clonotype was recorded at least ten times. The genes are TRBV12-3 or TRBV12-4 and TRBJ2-7, with a tentative D call TRBD1 (5 bases). This CDR3 contains 14 residues. The ends were cut back, 1 base at V and 6 bases at J, with 13 bases in the middle. The CDR3 region has the DNA TGTGCCAGCAGTTTAGAGGGTCTAGGGGTCGAGCAGTACTTC. This translates into CASSLEGLGVEQYF.

The rearrangement uses TRBV25-1 and TRBJ1-2; no definite D call. Trimming stripped 0 bases from V and 0 bases from J, with 8 bases between. Germline CDR1 is MGHDK and CDR2 is SYGVNS. This CDR3 comprises 15 residues. CDR3 sequence (DNA): TGTGCCAGCAGTGAATATCAAGGTGCTAACTATGGCTACACCTTC. Amino acid sequence: CASSEYQGANYGYTF.